The T cell receptor beta chain under discussion was sequenced for a study of breast tumors, draining lymph nodes, adjacent tissues. The lymph nodes were axillary draining lymph nodes from breast cancer patients. Study findings and constraints: That most tumor T cells come from lymph nodes remained unproven. Luminal-like breast cancer showed significantly greater tumor-nontumor repertoire similarity than basal-like breast cancer did.

One entry per CDR3 protein, called by TCRdb with MiXCR from the multiplex PCR reads. The sample lists approximately 200,000 distinct CDR3 sequences, 31% occurring once. This clonotype was observed at least ten times. Its antigen is as yet unknown. Germline V CDR1 and CDR2: MNHEY, SVGAGI. The CDR3 spans 13 residues. V shed 4 bases and J 6 bases; nucleotides not matched to a gene: 4. This sequence joins TRBV6-5 and TRBJ2-7; 9 bases line up with TRBD2. This sequence was found in a female donor with breast cancer. Some clones in this sample may be carry-over from other donors' samples. Specimen: axillary lymph node tissue. CDR3 residues: CASSFAGGGEQYF. CDR3 nucleotide sequence: TGTGCCAGCAGTTTTGCGGGAGGGGGCGAGCAGTACTTC.